This T cell receptor beta chain was documented in a study of T-cell memory formation after mild COVID-19. On the study more broadly: There were largely donor-specific TCR clusters.

Using constant-segment primers, 5'RACE produced TCR alpha and TCR beta cDNA libraries carrying sample barcodes and UMIs. TCRdb processed the 5' RACE reads anew with MiXCR; each CDR3 protein has one entry. Of about 320,000 distinct CDR3 sequences listed, 13% to 15% are singletons. Notes on this clonotype: Its antigen is not identified.

Study results and caveats: Within pre-infection memory, some responding clones were found, suggesting cross-reactive memory joined. Contracting clones, day 15 to 85, had balanced CD4/CD8, and later expanders favored CD4+.

CDR3 length equals 15 residues. Germline-derived CDR1 and CDR2 are MGHRA and YSYEKL. V was trimmed by 1 base and J by 4 bases, leaving 10 bases between them. This clonotype was obtained from a man aged 18 to 30 who had mild COVID-19 (a few samples of this study predate the infection). Cell type and time point are not known. The J gene is TRBJ1-4, the V gene TRBV4-1; D not certain. What was sequenced was PBMCs or a T cell subset sorted from them (not recorded which). CDR3: CASSQGSGDNEKLFF. In DNA form, the CDR3 reads TGCGCCAGCAGCCAAGGGTCCGGGGATAATGAAAAACTGTTTTTT.